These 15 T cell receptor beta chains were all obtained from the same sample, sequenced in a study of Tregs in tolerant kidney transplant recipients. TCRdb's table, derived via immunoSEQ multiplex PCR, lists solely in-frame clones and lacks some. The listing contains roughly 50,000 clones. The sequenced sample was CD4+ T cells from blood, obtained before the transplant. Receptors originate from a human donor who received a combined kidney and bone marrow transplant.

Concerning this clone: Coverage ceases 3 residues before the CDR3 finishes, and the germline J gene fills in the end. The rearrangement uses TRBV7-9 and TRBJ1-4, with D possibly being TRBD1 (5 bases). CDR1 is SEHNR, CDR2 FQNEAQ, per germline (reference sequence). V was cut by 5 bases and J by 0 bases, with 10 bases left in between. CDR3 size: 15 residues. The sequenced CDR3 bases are TGTGCCAGCAGCGAGGGGAGTGCAACTAATGAAAAA. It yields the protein CASSEGSATNEK. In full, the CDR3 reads CASSEGSATNEKLFF.

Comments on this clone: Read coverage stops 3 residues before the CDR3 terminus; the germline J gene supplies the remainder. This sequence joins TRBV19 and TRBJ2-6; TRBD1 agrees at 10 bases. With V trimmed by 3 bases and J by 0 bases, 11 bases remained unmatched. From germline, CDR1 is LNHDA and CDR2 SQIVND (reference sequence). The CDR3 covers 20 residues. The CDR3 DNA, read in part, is TGTGCCAGTAGTATCACCGGGACAGGGGCCCCCTTCTCTGGGGCCAACGTC. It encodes CASSITGTGAPFSGANV. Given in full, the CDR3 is CASSITGTGAPFSGANVLTF.

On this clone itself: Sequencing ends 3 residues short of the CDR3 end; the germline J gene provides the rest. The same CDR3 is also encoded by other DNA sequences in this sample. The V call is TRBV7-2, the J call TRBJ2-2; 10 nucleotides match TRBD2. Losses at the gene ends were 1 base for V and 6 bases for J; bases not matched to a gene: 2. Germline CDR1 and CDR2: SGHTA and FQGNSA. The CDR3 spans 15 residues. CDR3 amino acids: CASSLGLAGAGELFF. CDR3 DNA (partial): TGTGCCAGCAGCTTAGGGCTAGCGGGAGCCGGGGAG.

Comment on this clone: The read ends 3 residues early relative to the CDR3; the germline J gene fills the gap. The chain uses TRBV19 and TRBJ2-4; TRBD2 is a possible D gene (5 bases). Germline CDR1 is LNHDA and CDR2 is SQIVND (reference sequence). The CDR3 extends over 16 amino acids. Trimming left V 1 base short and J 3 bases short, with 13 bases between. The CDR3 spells CASSIGLVRGKNIQYF. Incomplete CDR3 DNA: TGTGCCAGTAGTATAGGGCTAGTCCGGGGCAAAAACATT.

The chain's CDR3 is CASSDGQGGGGYTF. Incomplete CDR3 DNA: TGTGCCAGCAGTGATGGACAGGGTGGAGGAGGC. The genes are TRBV6-1 and TRBJ1-2, with 8 bases aligning to TRBD1. The read stops 3 residues short of the end of the CDR3; the missing end is completed from the germline J gene. The length of the CDR3 is 14 residues. CDR1 is MNHNS, CDR2 SASEGT, per germline.

The covered CDR3 bases are TGTGCCAGCAGTGGGGGACTAGCGGGGACG. This encodes CASSGGLAGT. The whole CDR3 sequence reads CASSGGLAGTQYF. The V and J genes are TRBV2 and TRBJ2-3; 13 nucleotides agree with TRBD2. The read comes to an end 3 residues before the CDR3 does, leaving the germline J gene to fill in the end. The germline CDR1 and CDR2 sequences are SNHLY and FYNNEI. The CDR3 contains 13 residues.

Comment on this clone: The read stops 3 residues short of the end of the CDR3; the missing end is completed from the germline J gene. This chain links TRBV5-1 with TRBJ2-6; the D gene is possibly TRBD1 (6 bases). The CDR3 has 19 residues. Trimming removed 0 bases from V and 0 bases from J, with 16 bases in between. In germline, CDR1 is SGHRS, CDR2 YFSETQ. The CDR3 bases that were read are TGCGCCAGCAGCTTGGTACCACCGGGACAAACCTCTGGGGCCAACGTC. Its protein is CASSLVPPGQTSGANV. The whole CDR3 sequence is CASSLVPPGQTSGANVLTF.

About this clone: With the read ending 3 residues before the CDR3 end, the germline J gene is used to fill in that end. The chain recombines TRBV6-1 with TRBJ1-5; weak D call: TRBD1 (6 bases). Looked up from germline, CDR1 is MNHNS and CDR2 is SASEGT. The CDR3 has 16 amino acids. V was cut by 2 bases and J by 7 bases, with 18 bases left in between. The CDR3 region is CASSEPRGKGGQPQHF. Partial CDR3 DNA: TGTGCCAGCAGTGAACCCAGGGGTAAGGGCGGGCAGCCC.

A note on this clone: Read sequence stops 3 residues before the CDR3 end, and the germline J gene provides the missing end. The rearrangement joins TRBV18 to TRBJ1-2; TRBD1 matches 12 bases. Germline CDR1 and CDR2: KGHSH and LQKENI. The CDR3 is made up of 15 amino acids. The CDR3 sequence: CASSPGQGAIEGYTF. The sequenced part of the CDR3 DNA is TGTGCCAGCTCACCGGGACAGGGGGCTATCGAAGGC.

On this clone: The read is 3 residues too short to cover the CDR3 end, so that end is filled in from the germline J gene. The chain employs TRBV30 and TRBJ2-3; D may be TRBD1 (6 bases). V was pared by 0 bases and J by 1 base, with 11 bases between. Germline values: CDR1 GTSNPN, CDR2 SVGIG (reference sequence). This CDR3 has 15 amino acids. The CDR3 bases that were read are TGTGCCTGGAGTGTGGGCCAGGGGCGCACAGATACG. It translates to CAWSVGQGRTDT. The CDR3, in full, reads CAWSVGQGRTDTQYF.

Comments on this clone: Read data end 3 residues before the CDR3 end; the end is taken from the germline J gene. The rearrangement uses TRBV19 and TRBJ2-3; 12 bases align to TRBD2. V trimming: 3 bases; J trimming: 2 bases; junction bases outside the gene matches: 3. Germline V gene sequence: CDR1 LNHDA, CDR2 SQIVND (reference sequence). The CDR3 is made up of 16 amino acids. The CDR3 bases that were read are TGTGCCAGTAGTATTAGACTAGCGGGGGACACAGATACG. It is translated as CASSIRLAGDTDT. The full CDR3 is CASSIRLAGDTDTQYF.

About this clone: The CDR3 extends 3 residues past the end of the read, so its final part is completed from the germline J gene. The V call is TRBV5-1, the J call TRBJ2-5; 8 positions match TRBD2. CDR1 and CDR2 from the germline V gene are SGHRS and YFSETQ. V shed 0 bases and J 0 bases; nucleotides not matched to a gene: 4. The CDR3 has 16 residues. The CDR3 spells CASSLGRGDYQETQYF. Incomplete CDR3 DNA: TGCGCCAGCAGCTTGGGGCGGGGGGACTACCAAGAGACC.

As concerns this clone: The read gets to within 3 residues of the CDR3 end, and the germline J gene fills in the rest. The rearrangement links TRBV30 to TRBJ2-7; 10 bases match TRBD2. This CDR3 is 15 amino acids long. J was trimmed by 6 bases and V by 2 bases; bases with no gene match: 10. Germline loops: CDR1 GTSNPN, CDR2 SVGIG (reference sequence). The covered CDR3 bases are TGTGCCTGGAGTTTGGGAGCGGGAGGGCCCCGCGAG. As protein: CAWSLGAGGPRE. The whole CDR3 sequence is CAWSLGAGGPREQYF.

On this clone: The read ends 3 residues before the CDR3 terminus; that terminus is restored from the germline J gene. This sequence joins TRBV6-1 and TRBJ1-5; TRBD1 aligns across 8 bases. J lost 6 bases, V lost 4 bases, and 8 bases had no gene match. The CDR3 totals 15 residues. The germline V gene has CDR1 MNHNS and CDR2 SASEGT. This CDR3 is CASSGQGILSQPQHF. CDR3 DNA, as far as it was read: TGTGCCAGCAGTGGACAGGGGATCCTTAGTCAGCCC.

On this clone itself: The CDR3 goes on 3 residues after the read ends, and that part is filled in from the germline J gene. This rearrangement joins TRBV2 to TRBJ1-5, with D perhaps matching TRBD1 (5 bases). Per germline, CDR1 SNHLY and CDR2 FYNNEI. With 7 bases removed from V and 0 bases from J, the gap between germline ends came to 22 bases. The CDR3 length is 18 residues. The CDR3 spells CASTAGPAGPYSNQPQHF. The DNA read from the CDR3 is TGTGCCAGCACGGCCGGTCCGGCAGGGCCCTATAGCAATCAGCCC.